This T cell receptor beta chain emerged from a study of T cells in Graves' hyperthyroidism and ophthalmopathy. RNA transcripts yielded amplified TCR beta CDR3 regions. The HTBI set primed first-round TCR CDR3 RT-PCR. TCRdb re-called the multiplex PCR reads with MiXCR, one entry per CDR3 protein. Of a few hundred thousand distinct CDR3 sequences in the sample, roughly 18% were seen once. This clonotype has a handful of counts. The TCR sequence derives from a young man with Graves' ophthalmopathy. The source material was blood.

For the CDR3, the DNA is TGTGCCAGCAGTGGGGGACATCCCTTTTTCAATCAGCCCCAGCATTTT. Protein product: CASSGGHPFFNQPQHF. This sequence joins TRBV6-1 and TRBJ1-5; weak D call: TRBD1 (6 bases). V was trimmed by 4 bases and J by 3 bases, leaving 16 bases between them. Germline CDR1 is MNHNS and CDR2 is SASEGT. There are 16 residues in the CDR3.